This T cell receptor beta chain was retrieved from a study of blood T cell repertoires in COVID-19. About the research overall: The study drew acute and convalescent COVID-19 samples from the United States, Italy and Spain. T cells, B-cell-depleted T cells, or PBMCs provided the cDNA or gDNA that served as material.

Authors' methods: Estimated nucleated cell counts came from reference gene primer amplification. TCRdb's table, derived via immunoSEQ multiplex PCR, lists solely in-frame clones and lacks some. V, J and clone size are those of that table, while D and trimming were read from the DNA. This sample yields 110,000 or so clones, of which 85% to 90% are seen a single time; about 3.8% belongs to the top ten. From germline, CDR1 is SGHVS and CDR2 FNYEAQ. The junction had 5 bases not matched to a gene; V was cut back by 1 base and J by 8 bases. The CDR3 has 14 residues. This TCR was sampled from a man aged 55 to 70 with acute or convalescent COVID-19. Material: peripheral blood. This chain connects TRBV7-6 to TRBJ2-1, with 7 positions matching TRBD2. The CDR3 nucleotides are TGTGCCAGCAGCTTAGGTGGCGGGAGAGATGAGCAGTTCTTC. Encoded protein: CASSLGGGRDEQFF.